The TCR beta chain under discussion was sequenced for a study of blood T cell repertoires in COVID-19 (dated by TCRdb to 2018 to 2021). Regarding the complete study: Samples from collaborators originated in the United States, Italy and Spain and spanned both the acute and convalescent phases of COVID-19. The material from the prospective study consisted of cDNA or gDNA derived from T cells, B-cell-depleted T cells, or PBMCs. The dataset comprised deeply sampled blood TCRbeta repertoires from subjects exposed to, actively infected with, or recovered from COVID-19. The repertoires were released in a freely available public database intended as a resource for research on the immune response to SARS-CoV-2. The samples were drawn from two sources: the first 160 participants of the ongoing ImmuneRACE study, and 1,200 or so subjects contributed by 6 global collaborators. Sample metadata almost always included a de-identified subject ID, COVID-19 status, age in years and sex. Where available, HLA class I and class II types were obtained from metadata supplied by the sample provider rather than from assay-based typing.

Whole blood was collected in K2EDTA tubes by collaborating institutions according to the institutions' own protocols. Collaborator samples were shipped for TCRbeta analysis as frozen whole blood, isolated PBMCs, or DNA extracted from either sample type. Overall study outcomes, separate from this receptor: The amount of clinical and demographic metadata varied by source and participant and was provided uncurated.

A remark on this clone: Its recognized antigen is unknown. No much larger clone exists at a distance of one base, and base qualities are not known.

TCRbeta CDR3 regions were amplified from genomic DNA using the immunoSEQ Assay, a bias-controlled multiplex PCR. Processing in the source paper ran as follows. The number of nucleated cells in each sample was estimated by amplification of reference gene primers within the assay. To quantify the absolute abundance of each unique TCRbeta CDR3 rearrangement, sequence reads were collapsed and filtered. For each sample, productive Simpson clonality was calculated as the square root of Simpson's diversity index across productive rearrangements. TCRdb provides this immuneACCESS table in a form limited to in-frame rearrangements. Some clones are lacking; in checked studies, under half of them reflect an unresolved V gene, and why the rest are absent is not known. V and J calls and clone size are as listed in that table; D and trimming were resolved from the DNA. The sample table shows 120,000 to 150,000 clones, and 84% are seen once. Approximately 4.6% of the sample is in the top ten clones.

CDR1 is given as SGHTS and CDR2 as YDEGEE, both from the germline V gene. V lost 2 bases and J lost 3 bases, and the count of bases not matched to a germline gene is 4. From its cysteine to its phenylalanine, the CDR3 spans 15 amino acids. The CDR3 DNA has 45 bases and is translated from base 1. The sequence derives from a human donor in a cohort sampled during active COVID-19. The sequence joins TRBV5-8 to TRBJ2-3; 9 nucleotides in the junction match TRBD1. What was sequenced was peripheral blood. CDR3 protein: CASSFRDRGTDTQYF. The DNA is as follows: TGTGCCAGCAGCTTTCGAGACAGGGGGACAGATACGCAGTATTTT.